One sample yielded the 16 T cell receptor beta chains listed below, sequenced in a study of blood T cell repertoires in COVID-19. Sequencing was performed with immunoSEQ multiplex PCR; in TCRdb, only in-frame clones are kept and a portion is missing. The repertoire consists of about 160,000 clones, with around nine tenths occurring once and the leading ten covering 15% to 20%. Source material: peripheral blood. These receptors all come from a man between 60 and 70 years old with active or convalescent COVID-19.

The chain links TRBV5-6 to TRBJ2-3; D is possibly TRBD1 (6 bases). V lost 4 bases, J lost 3 bases, and 15 bases lay in between. The CDR3 runs to 15 residues. Germline CDR1 SGHDT, CDR2 YYEEEE. CDR3 residues: CASSLDSQGTDTQYF. The DNA for the CDR3 is TGTGCCAGCAGCCTCGACAGCCAGGGGACAGATACGCAGTATTTT.

V gene TRBV6-5 combines with J gene TRBJ2-3; D may be TRBD2 (6 bases). Germline-derived CDR1 and CDR2 are MNHEY and SVGAGI. Trimming cost V 6 bases and J 4 bases, with 14 bases left between them. This CDR3 is 14 amino acids long. The CDR3 reads CASRGGSPADTQYF. In DNA, the CDR3 is TGTGCCAGCAGGGGGGGTAGCCCGGCAGATACGCAGTATTTT.

This sequence joins TRBV7-2 and TRBJ2-6; tentative D call: TRBD1 (5 bases). Germline V lookup: CDR1 SGHTA, CDR2 FQGNSA. The ends were cut back, 5 bases at V and 0 bases at J, with 20 bases in the middle. The CDR3 extends over 19 amino acids. CDR3 amino acids: CASSPMRQTYRSGANVLTF. CDR3 sequence (DNA): TGTGCCAGCAGCCCAATGAGACAGACGTACCGCTCTGGGGCCAACGTCCTGACTTTC.

The V gene is TRBV5-6, the J gene TRBJ1-2; D is possibly TRBD1 (5 bases). This CDR3 is 13 amino acids long. Trimming removed 4 bases from V and 4 bases from J, with 11 bases in between. Per germline, CDR1 SGHDT and CDR2 YYEEEE. CDR3 in amino acids: CASSADSGYGYTF. In DNA, the CDR3 is TGTGCCAGCAGCGCTGACAGTGGCTATGGCTACACCTTC. Filled out from reference TRBV5-6 and TRBJ1-2, the complete variable domain reads DAGVTQSPTHLIKTRGQQVTLRCSPKSGHDTVSWYQQALGQGPQFIFQYYEEEERQRGNFPDRFSGHQFPNYSSELNVNALLLGDSALYLCASSADSGYGYTFGSGTRLTVV.

DNA of the CDR3: TGTGCCAGCAGCCCAGGCAGGGGTCGACTTGGGGCCAACGTCCTGACTTTC. Its translation: CASSPGRGRLGANVLTF. The rearrangement links TRBV7-9 to TRBJ2-6, with D possibly being TRBD1 (6 bases). Germline V lookup: CDR1 SEHNR, CDR2 FQNEAQ (reference sequence). CDR3 size: 17 residues. V lost 5 bases and J lost 3, with 17 bases in between.

V gene TRBV19 combines with J gene TRBJ2-5, with TRBD1 identical over 9 bases. This CDR3 region has 16 residues. Germline V lookup: CDR1 LNHDA, CDR2 SQIVND (reference sequence). The trim removed 7 bases at V and 2 bases at J, leaving 11 bases unmatched. CDR3 residues: CASTETGTGLQETQYF. CDR3 in DNA: TGTGCCAGTACTGAAACCGGGACAGGGCTTCAAGAGACCCAGTACTTC.

The V and J genes are TRBV20-1 and TRBJ1-2, with 7 bases lining up with TRBD1. Germline values: CDR1 DFQATT, CDR2 SNEGSKA (reference sequence). The CDR3 sequence is 11 residues long. With V trimmed by 6 bases and J by 9 bases, 7 bases remained unmatched. CDR3 residues: CSAPDRVSYTF. CDR3 DNA sequence: TGCAGTGCCCCAGACAGGGTGAGCTACACCTTC.

J is TRBJ2-5 and V is TRBV6-5; D possibly corresponds to TRBD2 (5 bases). V was clipped by 2 bases and J by 5 bases, with 15 bases between them. The length of the CDR3 is 15 residues. Germline-derived CDR1 and CDR2 are MNHEY and SVGAGI. The CDR3 DNA sequence: TGTGCCAGCAGTTACACCCGGGGTTTTCGGGAGACCCAGTACTTC. It specifies CASSYTRGFRETQYF.

The chain joins TRBV7-8 to TRBJ2-7; 7 nucleotides agree with TRBD1. The CDR3 is 14 amino acids. Germline CDR1 reads SGHVS; CDR2 reads FQNEAQ. Unmatched junction bases numbered 2, after V lost 0 bases and J lost 3 bases. The CDR3: CASSLAGQIYEQYF. DNA of the CDR3: TGTGCCAGCAGCTTAGCGGGACAGATCTACGAGCAGTACTTC.

This chain connects TRBV3-1 (or the pseudogene TRBV3-2) to TRBJ2-1, with D possibly being TRBD2 (6 bases). Trimming pared 0 bases from V and 9 bases from J, leaving 9 bases between. Germline V gives CDR1 LGHDT, CDR2 YNNKEL (reference sequence). The CDR3 is 13 residues long. The CDR3 DNA reads TGTGCCAGCAGCCAAGATTTCGGGAGTGAGCAGTTCTTC. As protein: CASSQDFGSEQFF.

V usage is TRBV7-6 and J usage is TRBJ2-3, with 10 bases lining up with TRBD2. The trim removed 5 bases at V and 2 bases at J, leaving 10 bases unmatched. There are 17 residues in the CDR3. The germline gives CDR1 SGHVS, CDR2 FNYEAQ. The CDR3 region has the DNA TGTGCCAGCAGCCCCCGCGGGACTAGCGACATCACAGATACGCAGTATTTT. Encoded protein: CASSPRGTSDITDTQYF.

The chain couples TRBV10-3 to TRBJ2-5; 12 nucleotides agree with TRBD2. The CDR3 consists of 15 residues. CDR1 and CDR2 from the germline V gene are ENHRY and SYGVKD. V lost 4 bases, J lost 4 bases, and 4 bases stayed unmatched. Here the CDR3 reads CAISVGLAGLETQYF. CDR3 nucleotide sequence: TGTGCCATCAGTGTCGGACTAGCGGGACTAGAGACCCAGTACTTC.

The rearrangement joins TRBV5-1 to TRBJ2-3, with 14 bases fitting TRBD2. CDR3 size: 18 residues. Unmatched junction bases numbered 7, after V lost 4 bases and J lost 0 bases. Germline assignment: CDR1 SGHRS and CDR2 YFSETQ. The CDR3, as DNA: TGCGCCAGCAGCCGAGGGACTAGCGGGGGCCATAGCACAGATACGCAGTATTTT. It is translated as CASSRGTSGGHSTDTQYF.

The rearrangement joins TRBV4-1 to TRBJ1-2; tentatively, D is TRBD1 (6 bases). Trimming removed 0 bases at V and 4 bases at J, with 15 bases between. CDR3 length equals 16 residues. Germline CDR1 reads MGHRA; CDR2 reads YSYEKL. The DNA for the CDR3 is TGCGCCAGCAGCCAAGATAACCTACAGGGCATCTATGGCTACACCTTC. Translating gives CASSQDNLQGIYGYTF.

The gene calls are TRBV19 and TRBJ2-3, with 8 bases matching TRBD2. The CDR3 totals 14 residues. Losses at the gene ends were 5 bases for V and 0 bases for J; bases not matched to a gene: 1. Germline loops: CDR1 LNHDA, CDR2 SQIVND (reference sequence). The CDR3 DNA reads TGTGCCAGTAGTTTAGCGGGGAGCACAGATACGCAGTATTTT. It codes for CASSLAGSTDTQYF.

V and J are TRBV11-3 and TRBJ2-1, with 10 nucleotides matching TRBD2. Germline CDR1 and CDR2: SGHNT and YENEEA. The CDR3 has 15 residues. Unmatched junction bases numbered 5, after V lost 4 bases and J lost 5 bases. CDR3 sequence reads: CASSSWTSGDNEQFF. The CDR3 nucleotides read TGTGCCAGCAGCTCCTGGACTAGCGGAGACAATGAGCAGTTCTTC.